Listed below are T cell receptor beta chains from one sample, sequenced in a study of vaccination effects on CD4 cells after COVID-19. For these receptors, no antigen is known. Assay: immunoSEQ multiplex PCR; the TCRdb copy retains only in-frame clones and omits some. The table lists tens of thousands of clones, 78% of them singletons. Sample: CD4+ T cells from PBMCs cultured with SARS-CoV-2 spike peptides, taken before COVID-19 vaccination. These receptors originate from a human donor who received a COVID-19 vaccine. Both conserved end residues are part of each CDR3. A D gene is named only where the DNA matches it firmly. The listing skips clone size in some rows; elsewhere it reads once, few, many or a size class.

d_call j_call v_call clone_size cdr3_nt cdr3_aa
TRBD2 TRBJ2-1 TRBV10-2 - TGCGCCAGTCCGTACCCCGAAATGGGGGGACTAGTTTACAATGAGCAGTTCTTC CASPYPEMGGLVYNEQFF
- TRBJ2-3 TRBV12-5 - TGTGCTAGTGGTTTGAGGGTTAGCACAGATACGCAGTATTTT CASGLRVSTDTQYF
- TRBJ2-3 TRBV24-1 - TGTGCCACCAGTGGTCGGAACACGCTCACAGATACGCAGTATTTT CATSGRNTLTDTQYF
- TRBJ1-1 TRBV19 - TGTGCCAGTAGCCGCATAATGAACACTGAAGCTTTCTTT CASSRIMNTEAFF
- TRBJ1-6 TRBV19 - TGTGCCAGTAAGATAGGACGGGAATATAATTCACCCCTCCACTTT CASKIGREYNSPLHF
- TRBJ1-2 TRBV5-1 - TGCGCCAGCAGCTTTGGGGGGAGCTACTATGGCTACACCTTC CASSFGGSYYGYTF
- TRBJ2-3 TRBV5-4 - TGTGCCAGCAGCGCGGGCTGGTCGGCGGGAGATACGCAGTATTTT CASSAGWSAGDTQYF
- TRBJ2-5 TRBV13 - TGTGCCAGCAGAGAACAGGGTAAACAGGCCCAGTACTTC CASREQGKQAQYF
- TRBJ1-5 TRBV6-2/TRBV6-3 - TGTGCCAGCAGTTACTCGAGGCAGTATAGCAATCAGCCCCAGCATTTT CASSYSRQYSNQPQHF
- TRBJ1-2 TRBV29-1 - TGCAGCGTTGAAGATTTCCCGACCGGGGGTGATGGCTACACCTTC CSVEDFPTGGDGYTF
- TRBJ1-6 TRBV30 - TGTGCCTGGGGTCCCCAGGTTAATTCACCCCTCCACTTT CAWGPQVNSPLHF
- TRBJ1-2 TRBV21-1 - TGTGCCAGCAGCGGCCGGGACAGGGGGTATGGCTACACCTTC CASSGRDRGYGYTF
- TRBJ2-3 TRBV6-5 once TGTGCCAGCAGAAGTAAGTTCGGGGCAGATACGCAGTATTTT CASRSKFGADTQYF
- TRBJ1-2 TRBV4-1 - TGCGCCAGCAGCCAAGTCGCAGGGGTTCTTACGGGCTACACCTTC CASSQVAGVLTGYTF
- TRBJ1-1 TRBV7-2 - TGTGCCAGCAGCCCAGCCACTGAAGCTTTCTTT CASSPATEAFF
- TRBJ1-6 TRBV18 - TGTGCCAGTGCCACAGGAGAATTAAATTCACCCCTCCACTTT CASATGELNSPLHF
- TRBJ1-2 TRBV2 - TGTGCCAGCAGCTCCGGCAATCCTCCCAACTATGGCTACACCTTC CASSSGNPPNYGYTF
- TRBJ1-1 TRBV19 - TGTGCCAGTACAACCGGGATAGACACTGAAGCTTTCTTT CASTTGIDTEAFF
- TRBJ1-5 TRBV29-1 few TGCAGCGTTGTAAGGGAAATCGGGCAGCCCCAGCATTTT CSVVREIGQPQHF
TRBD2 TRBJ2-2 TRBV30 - TGTGCCTGGAGTGTACGGGGGGGAACCGGGGAGCTGTTTTTT CAWSVRGGTGELFF
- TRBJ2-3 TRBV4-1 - TGCGCCAGCAGCCGAGAGGTTCGCTATACGCAGTATTTT CASSREVRYTQYF
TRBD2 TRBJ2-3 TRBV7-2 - TGTGCCAGCAGCTCCGCTGCGGGGGGCACAGATACGCAGTATTTT CASSSAAGGTDTQYF
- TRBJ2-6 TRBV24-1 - TGTGCCACCAGTGATTTGGGGGGGCCCAGACCTGGGGCCAACGTCCTGACTTTC CATSDLGGPRPGANVLTF
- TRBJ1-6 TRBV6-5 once TGTGCCAGCAGAGGGGGGCTGTTCAATTCACCCCTCCACTTT CASRGGLFNSPLHF
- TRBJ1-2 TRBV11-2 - TGTGCCAGCAGCCAGTCTCCAGGAGTTTTTAACTATGGCTACACCTTC CASSQSPGVFNYGYTF
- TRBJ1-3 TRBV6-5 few TGTGCCAGCAGTTACTCGATTCTCCTCTCTGGAAACACCATATATTTT CASSYSILLSGNTIYF
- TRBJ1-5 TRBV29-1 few TGCAGCGCCGGGACTCAGAATCAGCCCCAGCATTTT CSAGTQNQPQHF
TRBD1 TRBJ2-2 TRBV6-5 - TGTGCCAGCAGTCGACAGGGGTTACCCGGGGAGCTGTTTTTT CASSRQGLPGELFF
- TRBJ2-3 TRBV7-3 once TGTGCCAGCAGCTTAATGATCGGGACGGCGACTAGCACAGATACGCAGTATTTT CASSLMIGTATSTDTQYF
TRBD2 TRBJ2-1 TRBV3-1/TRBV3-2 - TGTGCCAGCAGCTCTAGCGGGCCTCCCCGTAATGATGAGCAGTTCTTC CASSSSGPPRNDEQFF
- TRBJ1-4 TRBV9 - TGTGCCAGCAGCGCCCTGAGGAGCTTTGGGGAAAAACTGTTTTTT CASSALRSFGEKLFF
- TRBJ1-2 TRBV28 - TGTGCCAGCAGTTTAGGGGGCGACTATGGCTACACCTTC CASSLGGDYGYTF
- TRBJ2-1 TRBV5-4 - TGTGCCAGCAGCTTGCAGGGTATGGGTGAGCAGTTCTTC CASSLQGMGEQFF
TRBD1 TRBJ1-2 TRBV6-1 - TGTGCCAGCAGTGAAGGGACAGGGGGCTATGGCTACACCTTC CASSEGTGGYGYTF
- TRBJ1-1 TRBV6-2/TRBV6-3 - TGTGCCAGCAGTTACTCGAGATCGAACACTGAAGCTTTCTTT CASSYSRSNTEAFF
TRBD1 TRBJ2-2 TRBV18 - TGTGCCAGCTCACTACAGGGGGCGCTGCCCGGGGAGCTGTTTTTT CASSLQGALPGELFF
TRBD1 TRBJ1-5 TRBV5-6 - TGTGCCAGCAGCAACGGACAGGGCTATAGCAATCAGCCCCAGCATTTT CASSNGQGYSNQPQHF
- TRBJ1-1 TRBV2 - TGTGCCAGCAGTGGGATAGGGGAGGGTGAAGCTTTCTTT CASSGIGEGEAFF
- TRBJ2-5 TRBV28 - TGTGCCAGCAGTTCGGGGGGCACACGCGGGGGGACCCAGTACTTC CASSSGGTRGGTQYF
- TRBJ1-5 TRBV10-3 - TGTGCCATCAAAGCAGCTGGCAATCAGCCCCAGCATTTT CAIKAAGNQPQHF
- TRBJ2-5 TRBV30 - TGTGCCTGGAGTGTACTGGACAGTCCAGAGACCCAGTACTTC CAWSVLDSPETQYF
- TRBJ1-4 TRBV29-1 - TGCAGCGTTGCGGAAACTAATGAAAAACTGTTTTTT CSVAETNEKLFF
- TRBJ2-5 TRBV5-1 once TGCGCCAGCAGCCTAACACGGTCGGGAGAGACCCAGTACTTC CASSLTRSGETQYF
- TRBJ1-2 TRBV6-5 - TGTGCCAGCAGTTACTTTCGGCAGGGCGGCTATGGCTACACCTTC CASSYFRQGGYGYTF
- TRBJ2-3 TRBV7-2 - TGTGCCAGCAGCTTAGAAGGCTATACGCAGTATTTT CASSLEGYTQYF
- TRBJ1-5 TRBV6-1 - TGTGCCAGCGGCGGCAGGGGACCTCATCAGCCCCAGCATTTT CASGGRGPHQPQHF
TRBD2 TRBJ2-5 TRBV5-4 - TGTGCCAGCAGCTTGGTGGGACTATACCAAGAGACCCAGTACTTC CASSLVGLYQETQYF
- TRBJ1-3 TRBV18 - TGTGCCAGCTCATCCCTCGGGACTCAGGGTGGAAACACCATATATTTT CASSSLGTQGGNTIYF
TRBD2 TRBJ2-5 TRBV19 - TGTGCCAGTAGTATACATTCGGGGGGGGCTCAAGAGACCCAGTACTTC CASSIHSGGAQETQYF
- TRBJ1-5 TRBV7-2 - TGTGCCAGCAGCCAGCGGGCAGGCAATCAGCCCCAGCATTTT CASSQRAGNQPQHF
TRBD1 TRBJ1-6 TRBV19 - TGTGCCAGTAGTATCGGCAGGGGGGACCCCTATAATTCACCCCTCCACTTT CASSIGRGDPYNSPLHF
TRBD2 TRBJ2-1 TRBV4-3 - TGCGCCAGCAGCCGCACACTAGCGACGGAATACAATGAGCAGTTCTTC CASSRTLATEYNEQFF
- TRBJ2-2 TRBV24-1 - TGTGCCACCAGTACAGGTGGATACACCGGGGAGCTGTTTTTT CATSTGGYTGELFF
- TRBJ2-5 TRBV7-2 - TGTGCCAGCAGCTCGGGTGGGTGGGAGACCCAGTACTTC CASSSGGWETQYF
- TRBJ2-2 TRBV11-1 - TGTGCCAGCAGTCTTTTTGGGGGCCATAACACCGGGGAGCTGTTTTTT CASSLFGGHNTGELFF
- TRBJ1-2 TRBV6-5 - TGTGCCAGCAGTTACTCGACGATGGAATCGAGCTATGGCTACACCTTC CASSYSTMESSYGYTF
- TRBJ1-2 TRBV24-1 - TGTGCCACCAGCCTTCCGGACCTACCGGGCACCCCAGGGGCTTATGGCTACACCTTC CATSLPDLPGTPGAYGYTF
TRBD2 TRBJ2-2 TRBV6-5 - TGTGCCTCCCAATACGGGGGGGGGAACACCGGGGAGCTGTTTTTT CASQYGGGNTGELFF
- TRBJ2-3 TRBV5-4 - TGTGCCAGCAGCTTGGTTGCGACAGCATTCACAGATACGCAGTATTTT CASSLVATAFTDTQYF